Shown below are 18 T cell receptor beta chains from a single sample sequenced in a study of cytomegalovirus exposure and HLA in healthy donors. 60 Vbeta and 13 Jbeta primers were used in PCR. The method was immunoSEQ multiplex PCR; TCRdb's version includes in-frame clones alone and lacks a portion of them. This table has about 190,000 clones, around 67% appearing once. The sample was PBMCs. The receptors here all came from a woman aged 30 to 39 in good health and CMV-seropositive.

The chain joins TRBV6-7 to TRBJ2-1; 11 bases map to TRBD2. TRBV6-7 is an ORF, with its function uncertain. The V and J ends lost 5 bases and 2 bases, in that order; junction bases with no gene match: 11. There are 18 residues in the CDR3. The DNA for the CDR3 is TGTGCCAGCAGTCCCACATTCTTTAGCGGGAGGGCCTACAATGAGCAGTTCTTC. This translates into CASSPTFFSGRAYNEQFF.

The rearrangement uses TRBV6-5 and TRBJ1-4, with TRBD1 matching 8 bases. This CDR3 contains 13 residues. The germline V gene encodes CDR1 MNHEY and CDR2 SVGAGI. Trimming took 2 bases from V and 8 from J; bases not matched to a gene: 1. The CDR3 reads CASSYAGGEKLFF. The CDR3 DNA sequence: TGTGCCAGCAGTTACGCAGGGGGCGAAAAACTGTTTTTT.

The chain links TRBV7-2 to TRBJ2-7; D gene uncertain. CDR1 and CDR2 from the germline V gene are SGHTA and FQGNSA. Trimming shortened V by 3 bases and J by 3 bases, and 12 bases separated the two germline ends. CDR3 length: 14 residues. The CDR3 DNA follows: TGTGCCAGCAGCTTCCTCTTTACCGGCTACGAGCAGTACTTC. This codes for CASSFLFTGYEQYF.

The V and J genes are TRBV6-6 and TRBJ1-2; TRBD1 matches at 11 bases. V lost 3 bases, J lost 2 bases, and 5 bases stayed unmatched. Germline CDR1 MNHNY, CDR2 SVGAGI (reference sequence). The CDR3 spans 16 residues. The DNA of the CDR3 is TGTGCCAGCAGTTATCAACGGACAGGGGGCAACTATGGCTACACCTTC. Protein sequence: CASSYQRTGGNYGYTF.

The chain joins TRBV14 to TRBJ2-1; weak D call: TRBD2 (5 bases). Trimming removed 0 bases from V and 6 bases from J, with 21 bases in between. Germline CDR1 SGHDN, CDR2 FVKESK. The CDR3 covers 18 residues. The CDR3 sequence: CASSQDLAGTRAFNEQFF. CDR3 DNA: TGTGCCAGCAGCCAAGACTTGGCCGGCACTAGGGCCTTCAATGAGCAGTTCTTC.

The J gene is TRBJ2-5, the V gene TRBV9, with TRBD2 matching 7 bases. The CDR3 has 18 residues. Per the germline V gene, CDR1 is SGDLS and CDR2 is YYNGEE. The V and J ends lost 4 bases and 5 bases, in that order; junction bases with no gene match: 20. DNA for the CDR3: TGTGCCAGCAGCCCCCAGACCGGAGATCTCTGGGGAGGGGAGACCCAGTACTTC. Its translation is CASSPQTGDLWGGETQYF.

V usage is TRBV4-1 and J usage is TRBJ2-5, with a possible D match to TRBD1 (5 bases). The length of the CDR3 is 20 residues. Germline V gene data show CDR1 as MGHRA and CDR2 as YSYEKL. Deletions cut 0 bases from V and 0 bases from J, with 23 bases between. The CDR3 sequence: CASSQDFDPGRQGNQETQYF. CDR3 in DNA: TGCGCCAGCAGCCAAGATTTCGACCCTGGGCGCCAGGGAAACCAAGAGACCCAGTACTTC.

This rearrangement joins TRBV6-6 to TRBJ2-1; possible D gene TRBD1, 5 bases. V was trimmed by 10 bases and J by 6 bases, leaving 13 bases between them. Germline V gives CDR1 MNHNY, CDR2 SVGAGI (reference sequence). The length of the CDR3 is 12 residues. Here the CDR3 DNA reads TGTGCCATCAGGCAGGGTAGCAATGAGCAGTTCTTC. Translation: CAIRQGSNEQFF.

V and J are TRBV15 and TRBJ1-4; a possible D gene is TRBD1 (6 bases). The CDR3 is 15 amino acids. Germline V lookup: CDR1 LNHNV, CDR2 YYDKDF (reference sequence). The V and J ends lost 0 bases and 8 bases respectively, with 13 bases between them. CDR3 residues: CATSREGGIREKLFF. The CDR3 nucleotides read TGTGCCACCAGCAGAGAAGGGGGTATTAGGGAAAAACTGTTTTTT.

Concerning this clone itself: At the DNA level, this CDR3 is encoded by other sequences in the same sample as well. V gene TRBV5-1 combines with J gene TRBJ1-3; tentative D call: TRBD1 (5 bases). Germline lookup yields CDR1 SGHRS and CDR2 YFSETQ. Trimming shortened V by 0 bases and J by 1 base, and 8 bases separated the two germline ends. This CDR3 has 15 residues. Written as DNA, the CDR3 is TGCGCCAGCAGCTTGGCCGCAGGGTCTGGAAACACCATATATTTT. Its translation: CASSLAAGSGNTIYF.

The chain uses TRBV7-2 and TRBJ2-7, with 8 bases fitting TRBD2. The germline V gene has CDR1 SGHTA and CDR2 FQGNSA. The CDR3 contains 16 residues. The ends lost 0 bases at V and 5 bases at J; junction bases unmatched: 9. CDR3 protein: CASSLAPAGVRNEQYF. Written as DNA, the CDR3 is TGTGCCAGCAGCTTAGCCCCAGCGGGAGTTAGGAACGAGCAGTACTTC.

This chain uses TRBV9 with TRBJ1-1, with no clear D. This CDR3 has 13 amino acids. Germline lookup yields CDR1 SGDLS and CDR2 YYNGEE. Between the trimmed V and J ends, which lost 3 bases and 2 bases, there was a span of 8 bases. CDR3 sequence (DNA): TGTGCCAGCAGCGCAACACTAAACACTGAAGCTTTCTTT. Translated: CASSATLNTEAFF. The full variable domain, in which reference TRBV9 and TRBJ1-1 provide the parts outside the CDR3, is DSGVTQTPKHLITATGQRVTLRCSPRSGDLSVYWYQQSLDQGLQFLIQYYNGEERAKGNILERFSAQQFPDLHSELNLSSLELGDSALYFCASSATLNTEAFFGQGTRLTVV.

This clone showed up just a few times. This sequence joins TRBV20-1 and TRBJ2-1; 7 bases match TRBD2. There are 11 residues in the CDR3. CDR1 and CDR2 (germline): DFQATT, SNEGSKA (reference sequence). The trim removed 4 bases at V and 11 bases at J, leaving 5 bases unmatched. The CDR3 DNA is TGCAGTGCTAAAGCGGGGAATAAGCAGTTCTTC. Protein sequence: CSAKAGNKQFF.

The CDR3: CASSLWSGTEAFF. CDR3 bases: TGTGCCAGCAGTCTATGGTCGGGGACTGAAGCTTTCTTT. The J gene is TRBJ1-1, the V gene TRBV25-1; no clear D gene. Trimming took off 5 bases at V and 5 bases at J, with 12 bases between the two ends. Looked up from germline, CDR1 is MGHDK and CDR2 is SYGVNS. The CDR3 contains 13 residues.

This chain uses TRBV6-4 with TRBJ1-1, with D possibly being TRBD1 (6 bases). Per the germline V gene, CDR1 is MRHNA and CDR2 is SNTAGT. The CDR3 runs 14 residues. Trimming took off 6 bases at V and 6 bases at J, with 17 bases between the two ends. The DNA of the CDR3 is TGTGCCAGCAGGACACAGGGTGGGCGGGCTGAAGCTTTCTTT. This gives the protein CASRTQGGRAEAFF.

The chain is built from TRBV5-5 and TRBJ2-1; 7 bases match TRBD2. The trim removed 1 base at V and 4 bases at J, leaving 5 bases unmatched. The length of the CDR3 is 15 residues. Per germline, CDR1 SGHKS and CDR2 YYEKEE (reference sequence). For the CDR3, the DNA is TGTGCCAGCAGCTTGAAAACTAGCGAGTACAATGAGCAGTTCTTC. Its protein is CASSLKTSEYNEQFF.

The chain links TRBV4-1 to TRBJ2-7; 9 bases match TRBD2. The V and J ends lost 0 bases and 3 bases, in that order; junction bases with no gene match: 3. The CDR3 runs 15 residues. Germline CDR1 MGHRA, CDR2 YSYEKL. The CDR3 region is CASSQDTSGYYEQYF. CDR3 DNA sequence: TGCGCCAGCAGCCAAGATACTAGCGGGTACTACGAGCAGTACTTC.

The chain carries TRBV7-9 and TRBJ2-3, with 9 bases lining up with TRBD2. CDR3 length: 16 amino acids. With V trimmed by 5 bases and J by 6 bases, 12 bases remained unmatched. CDR1 and CDR2 (germline): SEHNR, FQNEAQ (reference sequence). The CDR3 region has the DNA TGTGCCAGCAGCCCGCCCACGAGCGGGAGGAGCGATACGCAGTATTTT. Translating gives CASSPPTSGRSDTQYF.